The table lists the clone carrying this TCR beta chain with a few counts. Antigen specificity is unknown. This specimen belongs to a study of beta chain features in type 1 diabetes. Study summary: Sorted cells from all samples, numbering roughly 100,000,000, were examined. Broader study findings: For patients and controls alike, PCR might favor shorter templates to the same degree.

All of the isolated RNA was reverse transcribed, so expressed TCRB transcripts were sequenced. The method was immunoSEQ multiplex PCR; TCRdb's version includes in-frame clones alone and lacks a portion of them. This table has 120,000 to 150,000 clones, 6.9% appearing once. The CDR3 spans 16 residues. The V and J ends lost 3 bases and 5 bases respectively, with 20 bases between them. The V gene's germline CDR1 is LNHDA and CDR2 SQIVND (reference sequence). Naive, central memory, regulatory and stem cell-like memory cells within the CD4+ compartment were sorted using CD45RO/CCR7/CD25/CD127/CD95/CD27. The source material was central memory CD4+ T cells from blood. The V call is TRBV19, the J call TRBJ2-7; tentatively, D is TRBD2 (6 bases). The receptor was isolated from a woman aged 25-40 years in good health. CDR3 coding DNA: TGTGCCAGTAGTATTCGTTCTGGGGCCGGAGGGGACGAGCAGTACTTC. Translating it yields CASSIRSGAGGDEQYF.